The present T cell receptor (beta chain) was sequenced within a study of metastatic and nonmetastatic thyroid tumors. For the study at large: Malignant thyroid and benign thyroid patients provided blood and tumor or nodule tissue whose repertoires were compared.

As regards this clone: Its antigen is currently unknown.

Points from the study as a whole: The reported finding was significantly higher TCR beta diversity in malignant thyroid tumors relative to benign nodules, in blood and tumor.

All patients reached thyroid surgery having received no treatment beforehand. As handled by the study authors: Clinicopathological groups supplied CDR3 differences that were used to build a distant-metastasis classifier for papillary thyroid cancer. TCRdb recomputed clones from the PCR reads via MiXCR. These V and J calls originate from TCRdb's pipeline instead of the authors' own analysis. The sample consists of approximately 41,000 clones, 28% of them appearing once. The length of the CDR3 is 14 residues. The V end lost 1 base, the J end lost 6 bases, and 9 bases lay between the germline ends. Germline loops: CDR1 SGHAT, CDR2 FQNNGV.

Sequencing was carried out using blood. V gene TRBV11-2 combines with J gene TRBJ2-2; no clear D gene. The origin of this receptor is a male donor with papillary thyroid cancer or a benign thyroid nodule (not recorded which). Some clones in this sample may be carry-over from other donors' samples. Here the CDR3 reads CASSLARAAGELFF. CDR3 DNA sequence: TGTGCCAGCAGCTTAGCGAGAGCCGCCGGGGAGCTGTTTTTT.